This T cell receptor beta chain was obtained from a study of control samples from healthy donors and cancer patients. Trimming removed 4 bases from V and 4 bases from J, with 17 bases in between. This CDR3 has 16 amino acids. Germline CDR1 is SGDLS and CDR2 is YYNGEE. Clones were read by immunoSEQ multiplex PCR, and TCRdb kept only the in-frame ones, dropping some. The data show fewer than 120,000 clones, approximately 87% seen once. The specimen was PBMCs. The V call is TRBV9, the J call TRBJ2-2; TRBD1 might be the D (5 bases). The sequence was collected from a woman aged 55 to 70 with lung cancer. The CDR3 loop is CASSFYRQVLTGELFF. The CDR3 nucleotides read TGTGCCAGCAGCTTCTACAGGCAGGTCCTCACCGGGGAGCTGTTTTTT.